The 11 T cell receptor beta chains below come from one sample, sequenced in a study of blood T cell repertoires in COVID-19. Generated by immunoSEQ multiplex PCR, the TCRdb table keeps only in-frame clones and is missing some. Counted here are a few hundred thousand clones, 88% occurring once; the ten biggest clones make up roughly 6%. Sequencing used peripheral blood. The receptor set was obtained from a woman aged 30 to 39 with COVID-19, enrolled during active disease.

This clone was seen more than once but under ten times. This chain joins TRBV3-1 (or the pseudogene TRBV3-2) and TRBJ2-7, with TRBD2 as a possible D gene (6 bases). CDR1 is LGHDT and CDR2 is YNNKEL in the germline V gene (reference sequence). Trimming pared 4 bases from V and 4 bases from J, leaving 8 bases between. The CDR3 covers 12 residues. CDR3 sequence: CASSLEGYEQYF. The DNA for the CDR3 is TGTGCCAGCAGCCTGGAGGGATACGAGCAGTACTTC.

The rearrangement links TRBV11-2 to TRBJ2-1; possibly TRBD1 for D (5 bases). V gave up 6 bases and J gave up 5 bases, with 14 bases separating them. This CDR3 contains 14 residues. The V gene's germline CDR1 is SGHAT and CDR2 FQNNGV. Here the CDR3 DNA reads TGTGCCAGCAGAAAAACGACAGCTGACAATGAGCAGTTCTTC. This gives the protein CASRKTTADNEQFF.

The chain is built from TRBV13 and TRBJ1-2; TRBD1 aligns across 11 bases. With V trimmed by 5 bases and J by 6 bases, 5 bases remained unmatched. The CDR3 sequence is 14 residues long. CDR1 PRHDT and CDR2 FYEKMQ come from the germline V gene (reference sequence). For the CDR3, the DNA is TGTGCCAGCAGCAGGACAGGGGGCGAGGATGGCTACACCTTC. Encoded protein: CASSRTGGEDGYTF.

V gene TRBV11-3 combines with J gene TRBJ1-1, with 8 bases fitting TRBD1. This CDR3 contains 16 residues. The J segment lost 1 base and the V segment lost 5 bases, leaving 9 bases of the junction unmatched. CDR1 SGHNT and CDR2 YENEEA come from the germline V gene. CDR3 coding DNA: TGTGCCAGCAGCGCCTACACCGGGACAGGGAACACTGAAGCTTTCTTT. It codes for CASSAYTGTGNTEAFF.

The J gene is TRBJ1-5, the V gene TRBV10-3; D is undetermined. The CDR3 is 13 amino acids. In germline, CDR1 is ENHRY, CDR2 SYGVKD. Trimming took 4 bases from V and 3 from J, leaving 7 bases between them. This CDR3 is CAISGGDNQPQHF. CDR3 in DNA: TGTGCCATCAGTGGCGGGGACAATCAGCCCCAGCATTTT.

The chain links TRBV2 to TRBJ2-7; maybe TRBD2 (5 bases). CDR1 is SNHLY, CDR2 FYNNEI, per germline. Trimming took 1 base from V and 0 from J, leaving 10 bases between them. The length of the CDR3 is 15 residues. This CDR3 is CASSEEVASSYEQYV. The CDR3 region has the DNA TGTGCCAGCAGTGAAGAGGTAGCGAGCTCCTACGAGCAGTACGTC.

The genes are TRBV10-2 and TRBJ2-7; unclear D gene. The germline V gene has CDR1 WSHSY and CDR2 SAAADI. The length of the CDR3 is 13 residues. Trimming removed 0 bases from V and 4 bases from J, with 7 bases in between. The CDR3 here is CASSESGRYEQYV. The CDR3 DNA is TGCGCCAGCAGTGAGTCTGGGCGATACGAGCAGTACGTC.

This sequence joins TRBV4-1 and TRBJ1-5, with D unresolved. Germline CDR1 and CDR2: MGHRA and YSYEKL. V was trimmed by 3 bases and J by 3 bases, leaving 9 bases between them. This CDR3 has 14 amino acids. CDR3 loop: CASSQNEVNQPQHF. The CDR3 DNA sequence: TGCGCCAGCAGCCAGAATGAGGTCAATCAGCCCCAGCATTTT.

Only a few counts were recorded for this clone. This sequence joins TRBV28 and TRBJ2-2; 10 bases are a match to TRBD2. Germline V gives CDR1 MDHEN, CDR2 SYDVKM. V shed 5 bases, J shed 3 bases, and the junction held 3 bases outside the gene matches. This CDR3 region has 15 residues. The CDR3 reads CASSVLAGDTGELFF. CDR3 DNA sequence: TGTGCCAGCAGTGTTCTAGCGGGGGACACCGGGGAGCTGTTTTTT.

J is TRBJ1-6 and V is TRBV2; maybe TRBD1 (5 bases). The V gene's germline CDR1 is SNHLY and CDR2 FYNNEI. V shed 0 bases and J shed 9 bases, with 6 bases lying between them. The CDR3 contains 13 residues. Here the CDR3 reads CASSEAGVSPLHF. The CDR3 nucleotides are TGTGCCAGCAGTGAAGCAGGGGTTTCACCCCTCCACTTT.

The chain is built from TRBV28 and TRBJ2-3; a weak D match, TRBD1 (6 bases). Germline CDR1 reads MDHEN; CDR2 reads SYDVKM. The CDR3 totals 13 residues. V was shortened by 7 bases and J by 0 bases, with 8 bases between the two germline ends. CDR3 sequence reads: CASKTGSTDTQYF. As DNA, the CDR3 is TGTGCCAGCAAGACAGGTAGCACAGATACGCAGTATTTT. Using reference TRBV28 and TRBJ2-3 for the parts outside the CDR3, the full variable domain is DVKVTQSSRYLVKRTGEKVFLECVQDMDHENMFWYRQDPGLGLRLIYFSYDVKMKEKGDIPEGYSVSREKKERFSLILESASTNQTSMYLCASKTGSTDTQYFGPGTRLTVL.